These T cell receptor beta chains were read from a single sample in a study of blood T cell repertoires in COVID-19. The data were produced by immunoSEQ multiplex PCR, yet TCRdb's version contains in-frame clones alone and is incomplete. The data show some 150,000 clones, over 80% seen once. Input material: peripheral blood. All receptors come from a man between 45 and 60 years old who had recovered from COVID-19. CDR3s include the opening cysteine and the closing phenylalanine or tryptophan. The order of the fields is CDR3 protein, CDR3 DNA, clone size, V gene, J gene, D gene. The D gene is left open where the match is weak. Clone size appears in some rows only: once, few, many, or a class for an expanded clone.

CDR3 protein: CASSLSLPAGGEGDTQYF
CDR3 DNA: TGTGCCAGCAGCTTAAGCTTACCAGCGGGGGGCGAGGGAGATACGCAGTATTTT
clone size: -
V gene: TRBV7-9
J gene: TRBJ2-3
D gene: TRBD2

CDR3 protein: CASSQGGSSREQFF
CDR3 DNA: TGTGCCAGCAGCCAAGGAGGTTCATCCCGAGAGCAGTTCTTC
clone size: -
V gene: TRBV14
J gene: TRBJ2-1
D gene: -

CDR3 protein: CASRVQVPNTEAFF
CDR3 DNA: TGTGCCAGCAGAGTACAGGTACCGAACACTGAAGCTTTCTTT
clone size: -
V gene: TRBV6-5
J gene: TRBJ1-1
D gene: -

CDR3 protein: CASSQGTSGGDNEQFF
CDR3 DNA: TGTGCCAGCAGCCAAGGGACTAGCGGGGGCGATAATGAGCAGTTCTTC
clone size: few
V gene: TRBV4-2
J gene: TRBJ2-1
D gene: TRBD2

CDR3 protein: CASSYSGAAAEAFF
CDR3 DNA: TGTGCCAGCAGTTACTCTGGGGCGGCAGCTGAAGCTTTCTTT
clone size: -
V gene: TRBV6-5
J gene: TRBJ1-1
D gene: -

CDR3 protein: CASSLAWGGASGGYEQFF
CDR3 DNA: TGTGCCAGCAGCTTGGCCTGGGGCGGAGCTAGCGGGGGTTATGAGCAGTTCTTC
clone size: -
V gene: TRBV5-8
J gene: TRBJ2-1
D gene: TRBD2

CDR3 protein: CASSIVRRGSSYNEQFF
CDR3 DNA: TGTGCCAGTAGTATAGTGAGAAGGGGGAGCTCCTACAATGAGCAGTTCTTC
clone size: -
V gene: TRBV19
J gene: TRBJ2-1
D gene: -

CDR3 protein: CASSELHRGDSPLHF
CDR3 DNA: TGTGCCAGCAGTGAACTCCACAGGGGTGATTCACCCCTCCACTTT
clone size: -
V gene: TRBV6-1
J gene: TRBJ1-6
D gene: TRBD1

CDR3 protein: CASSLVTGGGGANVLTF
CDR3 DNA: TGTGCCAGCAGCTTGGTTACAGGGGGCGGTGGGGCCAACGTCCTGACTTTC
clone size: -
V gene: TRBV5-8
J gene: TRBJ2-6
D gene: TRBD1

CDR3 protein: CASTPRQGANYGYTF
CDR3 DNA: TGTGCCAGTACCCCAAGACAGGGGGCTAACTATGGCTACACCTTC
clone size: -
V gene: TRBV19
J gene: TRBJ1-2
D gene: TRBD1

CDR3 protein: CASSQDLVRRAYGYTF
CDR3 DNA: TGTGCCAGCAGCCAAGATCTCGTCAGGCGGGCCTATGGCTACACCTTC
clone size: -
V gene: TRBV3-1/TRBV3-2
J gene: TRBJ1-2
D gene: -

CDR3 protein: CASSFVTGTQETQYF
CDR3 DNA: TGTGCCAGCAGCTTCGTCACAGGGACCCAGGAGACCCAGTACTTC
clone size: -
V gene: TRBV3-1/TRBV3-2
J gene: TRBJ2-5
D gene: -

CDR3 protein: CAISDQGSNQPQHF
CDR3 DNA: TGTGCCATCAGTGACCAGGGGAGCAATCAGCCCCAGCATTTT
clone size: -
V gene: TRBV10-3
J gene: TRBJ1-5
D gene: -

CDR3 protein: CASSMTGVGNQPQHF
CDR3 DNA: TGTGCCAGTAGTATGACAGGGGTGGGCAATCAGCCCCAGCATTTT
clone size: -
V gene: TRBV19
J gene: TRBJ1-5
D gene: TRBD1

CDR3 protein: CASSPTGSETQYF
CDR3 DNA: TGTGCCAGCTCACCGACAGGTTCAGAGACCCAGTACTTC
clone size: -
V gene: TRBV18
J gene: TRBJ2-5
D gene: -

CDR3 protein: CASSGDHGTANYGYTF
CDR3 DNA: TGTGCCAGCAGCGGCGACCACGGGACAGCGAACTATGGCTACACCTTC
clone size: -
V gene: TRBV9
J gene: TRBJ1-2
D gene: TRBD1

CDR3 protein: CATSRESADEKLFF
CDR3 DNA: TGTGCCACCAGCAGAGAATCGGCGGATGAAAAACTGTTTTTT
clone size: -
V gene: TRBV15
J gene: TRBJ1-4
D gene: -

CDR3 protein: CASRLDTQYF
CDR3 DNA: TGTGCCAGCAGACTAGATACGCAGTATTTT
clone size: -
V gene: TRBV12-3/TRBV12-4
J gene: TRBJ2-3
D gene: -

CDR3 protein: CASSLRGGYEQYF
CDR3 DNA: TGTGCCAGCAGTTTGAGGGGGGGGTACGAGCAGTACTTC
clone size: -
V gene: TRBV6-5
J gene: TRBJ2-7
D gene: -

CDR3 protein: CASSLSVPGQGVNQPQHF
CDR3 DNA: TGTGCCAGCTCCCTATCAGTACCGGGACAGGGGGTCAATCAGCCCCAGCATTTT
clone size: -
V gene: TRBV18
J gene: TRBJ1-5
D gene: TRBD1

CDR3 protein: CASSSPSGGSRSYNEQFF
CDR3 DNA: TGTGCCAGCAGTTCCCCTAGCGGGGGCTCCCGGTCCTACAATGAGCAGTTCTTC
clone size: -
V gene: TRBV6-2/TRBV6-3
J gene: TRBJ2-1
D gene: TRBD2

CDR3 protein: CASSFGTGLNTEAFF
CDR3 DNA: TGTGCCAGCAGTTTTGGGACAGGGCTGAACACTGAAGCTTTCTTT
clone size: once
V gene: TRBV27
J gene: TRBJ1-1
D gene: TRBD1

CDR3 protein: CASSSQRGSQSF
CDR3 DNA: TGTGCCAGCAGCTCTCAAAGGGGGTCGCAGTCCTTC
clone size: -
V gene: TRBV7-9
J gene: TRBJ2-7
D gene: -

CDR3 protein: CATSRDLPDTQYF
CDR3 DNA: TGTGCCACCAGCAGAGATCTCCCAGATACGCAGTATTTT
clone size: -
V gene: TRBV15
J gene: TRBJ2-3
D gene: -

CDR3 protein: CASVTTGGRYGYTF
CDR3 DNA: TGTGCCAGCGTCACGACAGGGGGAAGGTATGGCTACACCTTC
clone size: -
V gene: TRBV6-5
J gene: TRBJ1-2
D gene: TRBD1

CDR3 protein: CASSQEQGVTGNTIYF
CDR3 DNA: TGCGCCAGCAGCCAAGAGCAAGGGGTAACTGGAAACACCATATATTTT
clone size: -
V gene: TRBV4-3
J gene: TRBJ1-3
D gene: -

CDR3 protein: CASSPQGAGSYNEQFF
CDR3 DNA: TGTGCCAGCAGCCCTCAAGGAGCGGGGTCCTACAATGAGCAGTTCTTC
clone size: -
V gene: TRBV7-2
J gene: TRBJ2-1
D gene: TRBD2

CDR3 protein: CASSLMITGGGRSEAFF
CDR3 DNA: TGTGCCAGCAGCTTAATGATAACTGGCGGGGGCCGGAGTGAAGCTTTCTTT
clone size: -
V gene: TRBV7-9
J gene: TRBJ1-1
D gene: -

CDR3 protein: CASSTGDGTRAATNEKLFF
CDR3 DNA: TGTGCCAGCAGCACTGGGGACGGGACAAGGGCCGCAACTAATGAAAAACTGTTTTTT
clone size: -
V gene: TRBV7-2
J gene: TRBJ1-4
D gene: -